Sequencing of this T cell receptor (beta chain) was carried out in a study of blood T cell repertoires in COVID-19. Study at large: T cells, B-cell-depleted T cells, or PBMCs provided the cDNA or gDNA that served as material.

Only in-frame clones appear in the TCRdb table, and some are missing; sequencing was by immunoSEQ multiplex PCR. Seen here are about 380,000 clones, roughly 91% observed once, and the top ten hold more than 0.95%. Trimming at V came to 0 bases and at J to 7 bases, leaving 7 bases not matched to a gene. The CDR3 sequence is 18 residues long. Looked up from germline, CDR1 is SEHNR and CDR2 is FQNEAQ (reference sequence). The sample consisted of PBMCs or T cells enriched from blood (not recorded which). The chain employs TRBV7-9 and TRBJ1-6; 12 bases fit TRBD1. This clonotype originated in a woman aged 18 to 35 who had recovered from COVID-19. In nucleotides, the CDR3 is TGTGCCAGCAGCTTAGCATTGGGACAGGGGGCGGGAAATTCACCCCTCCACTTT. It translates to CASSLALGQGAGNSPLHF.